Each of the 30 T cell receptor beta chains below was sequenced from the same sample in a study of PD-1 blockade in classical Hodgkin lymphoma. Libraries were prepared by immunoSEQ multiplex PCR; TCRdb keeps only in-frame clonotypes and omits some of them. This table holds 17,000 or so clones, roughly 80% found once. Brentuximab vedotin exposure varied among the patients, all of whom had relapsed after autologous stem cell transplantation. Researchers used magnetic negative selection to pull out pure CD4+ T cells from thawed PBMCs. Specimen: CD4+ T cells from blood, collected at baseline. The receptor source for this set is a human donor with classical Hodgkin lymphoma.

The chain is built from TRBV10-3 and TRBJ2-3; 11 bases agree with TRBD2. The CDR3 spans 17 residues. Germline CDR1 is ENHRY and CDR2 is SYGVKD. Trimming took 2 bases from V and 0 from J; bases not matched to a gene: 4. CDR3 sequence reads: CAISEEGLADSTDTQYF. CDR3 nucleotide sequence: TGTGCCATCAGTGAGGAGGGACTAGCGGATAGCACAGATACGCAGTATTTT.

CDR3 coding DNA: TGTGCCAGTAGTCAAACCGGACAGAGGAGTAAATGGGGGGAGGATGAAGCTTTCTTT. Protein product: CASSQTGQRSKWGEDEAFF. The chain combines TRBV19 with TRBJ1-1, with a tentative D call TRBD1 (6 bases). Germline V gene sequence: CDR1 LNHDA, CDR2 SQIVND (reference sequence). CDR3 length: 19 amino acids. Trimming removed 5 bases at V and 7 bases at J, with 32 bases between.

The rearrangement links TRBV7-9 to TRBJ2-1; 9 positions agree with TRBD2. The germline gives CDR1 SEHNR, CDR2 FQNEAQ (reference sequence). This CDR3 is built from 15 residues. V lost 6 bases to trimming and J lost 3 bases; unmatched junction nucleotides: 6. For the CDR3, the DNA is TGTGCCAGCAGTTTCGGTAGCGGGGGCTACAATGAGCAGTTCTTC. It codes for CASSFGSGGYNEQFF.

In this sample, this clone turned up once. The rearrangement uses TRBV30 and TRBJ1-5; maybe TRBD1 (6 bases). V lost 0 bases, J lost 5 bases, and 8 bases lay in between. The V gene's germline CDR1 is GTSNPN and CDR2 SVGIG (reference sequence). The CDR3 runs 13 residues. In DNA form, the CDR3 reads TGTGCCTGGAGTGTACAGGGAGATCAGCCCCAGCATTTT. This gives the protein CAWSVQGDQPQHF.

Here the CDR3 reads CASSPIGPNPQHYGYTF. The CDR3 bases are TGTGCCAGCTCACCCATCGGGCCCAACCCCCAGCACTATGGCTACACCTTC. The V gene is TRBV18, the J gene TRBJ1-2; D gene ambiguous. The CDR3 extends over 17 amino acids. Germline V gene lookup returns CDR1 KGHSH and CDR2 LQKENI. V gave up 3 bases and J gave up 3 bases, with 20 bases separating them.

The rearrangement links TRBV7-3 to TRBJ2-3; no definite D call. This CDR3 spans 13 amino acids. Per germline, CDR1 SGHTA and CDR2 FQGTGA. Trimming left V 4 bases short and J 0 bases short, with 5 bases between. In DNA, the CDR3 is TGTGCCAGCAGCTCGGAAAGCACAGATACGCAGTATTTT. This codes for CASSSESTDTQYF. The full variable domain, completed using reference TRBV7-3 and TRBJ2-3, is GAGVSQTPSNKVTEKGKYVELRCDPISGHTALYWYRQSLGQGPEFLIYFQGTGAADDSGLPNDRFFAVRPEGSVSTLKIQRTERGDSAVYLCASSSESTDTQYFGPGTRLTVL.

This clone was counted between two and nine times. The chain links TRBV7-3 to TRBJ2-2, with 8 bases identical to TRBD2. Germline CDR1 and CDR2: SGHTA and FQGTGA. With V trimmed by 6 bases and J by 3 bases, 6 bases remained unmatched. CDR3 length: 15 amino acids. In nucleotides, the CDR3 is TGTGCCAGCAGACCAGCGGGAGCCCACACCGGGGAGCTGTTTTTT. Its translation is CASRPAGAHTGELFF.

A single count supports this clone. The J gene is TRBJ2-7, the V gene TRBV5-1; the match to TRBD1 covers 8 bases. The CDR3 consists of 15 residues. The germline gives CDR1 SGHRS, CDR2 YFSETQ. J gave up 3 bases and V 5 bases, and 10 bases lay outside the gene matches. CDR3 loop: CASRNTDRGYYEQYF. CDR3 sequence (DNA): TGCGCCAGCAGAAATACCGACAGGGGCTACTACGAGCAGTACTTC.

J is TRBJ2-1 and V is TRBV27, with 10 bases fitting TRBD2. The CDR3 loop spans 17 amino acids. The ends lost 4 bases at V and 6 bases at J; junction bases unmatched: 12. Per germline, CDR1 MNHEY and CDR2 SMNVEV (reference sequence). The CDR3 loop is CASSSLTLAGVVNEQFF. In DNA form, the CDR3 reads TGTGCCAGCAGTTCCCTCACCCTAGCGGGAGTGGTCAATGAGCAGTTCTTC.

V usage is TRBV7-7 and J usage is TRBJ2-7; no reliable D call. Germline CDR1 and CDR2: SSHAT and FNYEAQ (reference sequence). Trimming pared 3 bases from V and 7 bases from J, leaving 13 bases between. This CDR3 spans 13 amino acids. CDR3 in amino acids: CASSFDLQSEQYF. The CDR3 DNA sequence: TGTGCCAGCAGCTTCGACCTCCAATCGGAGCAGTACTTC. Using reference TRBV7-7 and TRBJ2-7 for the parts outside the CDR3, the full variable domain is GAGVSQSPRYKVTKRGQDVTLRCDPISSHATLYWYQQALGQGPEFLTYFNYEAQPDKSGLPSDRFSAERPEGSISTLTIQRTEQRDSAMYRCASSFDLQSEQYFGPGTRLTVT.

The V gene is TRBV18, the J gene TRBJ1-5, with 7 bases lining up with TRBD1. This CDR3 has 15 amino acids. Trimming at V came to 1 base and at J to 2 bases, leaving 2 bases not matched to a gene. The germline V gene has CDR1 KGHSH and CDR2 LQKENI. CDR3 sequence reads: CASSPQGAGNQPQHF. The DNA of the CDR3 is TGTGCCAGCTCACCACAGGGGGCAGGCAATCAGCCCCAGCATTTT.

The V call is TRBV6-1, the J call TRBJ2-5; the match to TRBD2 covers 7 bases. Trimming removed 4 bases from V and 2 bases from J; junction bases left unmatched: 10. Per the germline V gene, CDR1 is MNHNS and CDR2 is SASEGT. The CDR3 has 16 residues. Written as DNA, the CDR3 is TGTGCCAGCAGTGGTCCAGCGGGGACCCTTCAAGAGACCCAGTACTTC. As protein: CASSGPAGTLQETQYF.

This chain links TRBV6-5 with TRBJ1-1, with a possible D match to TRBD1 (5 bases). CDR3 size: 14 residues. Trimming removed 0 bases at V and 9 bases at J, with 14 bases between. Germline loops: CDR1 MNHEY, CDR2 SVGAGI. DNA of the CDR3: TGTGCCAGCAGTTACTCGATTGCGGGGCGGCAAGCTTTCTTT. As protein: CASSYSIAGRQAFF.

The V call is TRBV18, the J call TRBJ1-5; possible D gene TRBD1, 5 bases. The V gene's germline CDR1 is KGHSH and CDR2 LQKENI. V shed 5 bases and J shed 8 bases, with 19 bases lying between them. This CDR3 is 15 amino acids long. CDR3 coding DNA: TGTGCCAGCTCAGCCCGGGACGGGGTTTTGGAGCCCCAGCATTTT. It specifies CASSARDGVLEPQHF.

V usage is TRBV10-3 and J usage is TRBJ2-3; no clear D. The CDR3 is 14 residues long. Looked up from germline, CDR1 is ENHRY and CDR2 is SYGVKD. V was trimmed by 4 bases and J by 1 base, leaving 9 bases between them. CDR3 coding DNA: TGTGCCATCAGTGTGGCAGATGGCACAGATACGCAGTATTTT. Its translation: CAISVADGTDTQYF.

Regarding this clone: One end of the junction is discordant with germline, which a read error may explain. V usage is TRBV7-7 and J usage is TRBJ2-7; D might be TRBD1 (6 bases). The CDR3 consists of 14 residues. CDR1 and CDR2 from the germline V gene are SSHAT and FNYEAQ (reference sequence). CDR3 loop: CASSPTGYSYEQYF. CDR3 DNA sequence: TGTGCTAGCAGCCCCACAGGGTACTCCTACGAGCAGTACTTC.

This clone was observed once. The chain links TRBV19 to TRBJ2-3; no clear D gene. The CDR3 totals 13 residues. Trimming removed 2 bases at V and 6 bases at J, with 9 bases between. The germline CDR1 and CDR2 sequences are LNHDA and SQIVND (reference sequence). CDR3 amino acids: CASSILPPDTQYF. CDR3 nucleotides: TGTGCCAGTAGTATATTGCCACCGGATACGCAGTATTTT.

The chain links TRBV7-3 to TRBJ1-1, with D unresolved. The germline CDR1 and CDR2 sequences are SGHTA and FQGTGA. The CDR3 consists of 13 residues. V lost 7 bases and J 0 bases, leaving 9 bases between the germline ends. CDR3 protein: CASKMAMNTEAFF. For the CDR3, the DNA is TGTGCCAGCAAAATGGCCATGAACACTGAAGCTTTCTTT.

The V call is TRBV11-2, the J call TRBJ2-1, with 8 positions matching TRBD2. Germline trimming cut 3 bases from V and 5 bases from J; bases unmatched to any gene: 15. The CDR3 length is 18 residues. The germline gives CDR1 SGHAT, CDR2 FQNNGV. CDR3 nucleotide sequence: TGTGCCAGCAGCTTTCCTCCCCCCCTTACTAGCGGTAACAATGAGCAGTTCTTC. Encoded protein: CASSFPPPLTSGNNEQFF.

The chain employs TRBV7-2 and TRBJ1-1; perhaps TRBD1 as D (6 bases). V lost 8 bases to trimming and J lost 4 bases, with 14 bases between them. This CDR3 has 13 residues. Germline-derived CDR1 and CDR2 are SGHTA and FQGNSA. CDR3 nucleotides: TGTGCCAGCGGCCAACAGGGTGGCACTGAAGCTTTCTTT. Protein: CASGQQGGTEAFF.

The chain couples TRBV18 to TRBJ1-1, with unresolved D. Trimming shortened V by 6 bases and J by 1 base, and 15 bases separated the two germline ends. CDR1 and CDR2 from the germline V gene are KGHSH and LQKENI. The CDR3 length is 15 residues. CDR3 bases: TGTGCCAGCTCGCAGAGGGAATTCCAGAACACTGAAGCTTTCTTT. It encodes CASSQREFQNTEAFF.

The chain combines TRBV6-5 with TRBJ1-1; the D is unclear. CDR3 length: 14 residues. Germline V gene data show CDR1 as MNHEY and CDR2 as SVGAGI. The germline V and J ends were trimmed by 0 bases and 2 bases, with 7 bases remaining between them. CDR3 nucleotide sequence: TGTGCCAGCAGTTACTCCATGGCTAACACTGAAGCTTTCTTT. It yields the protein CASSYSMANTEAFF.

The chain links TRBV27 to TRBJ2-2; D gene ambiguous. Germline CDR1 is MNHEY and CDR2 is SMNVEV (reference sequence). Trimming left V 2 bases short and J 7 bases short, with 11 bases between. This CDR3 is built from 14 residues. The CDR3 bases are TGTGCCAGCAGTTTACTCGGTAGTGGCGGGGAGCTGTTTTTT. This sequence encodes CASSLLGSGGELFF.

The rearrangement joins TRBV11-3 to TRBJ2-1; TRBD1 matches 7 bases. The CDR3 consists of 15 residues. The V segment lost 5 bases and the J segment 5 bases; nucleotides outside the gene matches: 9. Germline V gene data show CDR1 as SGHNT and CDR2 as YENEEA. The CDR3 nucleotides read TGTGCCAGCAGCCCAGACAGGGTAGCCAACAATGAGCAGTTCTTC. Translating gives CASSPDRVANNEQFF.

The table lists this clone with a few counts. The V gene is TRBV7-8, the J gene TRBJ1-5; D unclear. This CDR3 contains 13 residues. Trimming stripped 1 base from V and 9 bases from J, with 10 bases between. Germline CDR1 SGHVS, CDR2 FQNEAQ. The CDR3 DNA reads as TGTGCCAGCAGCTTAGTAGAGTTTCGGCCCCAGCATTTT. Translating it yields CASSLVEFRPQHF.

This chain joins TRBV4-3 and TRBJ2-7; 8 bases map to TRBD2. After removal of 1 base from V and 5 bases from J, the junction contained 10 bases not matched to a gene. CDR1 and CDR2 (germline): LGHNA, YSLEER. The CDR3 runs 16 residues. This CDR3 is CASSQVFEREWHEQYF. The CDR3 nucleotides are TGCGCCAGCAGCCAAGTTTTTGAGCGGGAGTGGCACGAGCAGTACTTC.

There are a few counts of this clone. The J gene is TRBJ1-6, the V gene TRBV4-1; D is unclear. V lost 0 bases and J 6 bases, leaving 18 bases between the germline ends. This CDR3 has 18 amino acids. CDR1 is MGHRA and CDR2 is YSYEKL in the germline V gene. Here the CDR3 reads CASSQDLTGSASNSPLHF. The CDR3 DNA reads TGCGCCAGCAGCCAAGATCTGACTGGGAGTGCGAGTAATTCACCCCTCCACTTT.

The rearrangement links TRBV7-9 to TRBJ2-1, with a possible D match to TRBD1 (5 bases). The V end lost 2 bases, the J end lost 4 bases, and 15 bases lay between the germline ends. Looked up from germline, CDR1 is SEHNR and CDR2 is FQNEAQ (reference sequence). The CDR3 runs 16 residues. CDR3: CASSLIGSAGYNEQFF. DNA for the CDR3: TGTGCCAGCAGCTTAATCGGGTCAGCAGGGTACAATGAGCAGTTCTTC.

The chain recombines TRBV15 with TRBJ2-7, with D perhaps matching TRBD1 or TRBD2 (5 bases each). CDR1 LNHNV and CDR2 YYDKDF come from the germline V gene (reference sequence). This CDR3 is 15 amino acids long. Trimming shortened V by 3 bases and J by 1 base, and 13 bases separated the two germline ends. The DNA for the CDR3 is TGTGCCACCAGCAGCCTCACCGGGGCTTCCTACGAGCAGTACTTC. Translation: CATSSLTGASYEQYF.

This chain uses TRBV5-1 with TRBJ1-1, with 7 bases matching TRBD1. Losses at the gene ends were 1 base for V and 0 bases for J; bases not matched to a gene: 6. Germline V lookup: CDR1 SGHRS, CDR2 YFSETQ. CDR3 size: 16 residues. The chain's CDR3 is CASSLTGVGVNTEAFF. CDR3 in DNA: TGCGCCAGCAGCTTGACAGGGGTAGGGGTGAACACTGAAGCTTTCTTT. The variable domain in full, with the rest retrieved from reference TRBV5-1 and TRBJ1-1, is KAGVTQTPRYLIKTRGQQVTLSCSPISGHRSVSWYQQTPGQGLQFLFEYFSETQRNKGNFPGRFSGRQFSNSRSEMNVSTLELGDSALYLCASSLTGVGVNTEAFFGQGTRLTVV.